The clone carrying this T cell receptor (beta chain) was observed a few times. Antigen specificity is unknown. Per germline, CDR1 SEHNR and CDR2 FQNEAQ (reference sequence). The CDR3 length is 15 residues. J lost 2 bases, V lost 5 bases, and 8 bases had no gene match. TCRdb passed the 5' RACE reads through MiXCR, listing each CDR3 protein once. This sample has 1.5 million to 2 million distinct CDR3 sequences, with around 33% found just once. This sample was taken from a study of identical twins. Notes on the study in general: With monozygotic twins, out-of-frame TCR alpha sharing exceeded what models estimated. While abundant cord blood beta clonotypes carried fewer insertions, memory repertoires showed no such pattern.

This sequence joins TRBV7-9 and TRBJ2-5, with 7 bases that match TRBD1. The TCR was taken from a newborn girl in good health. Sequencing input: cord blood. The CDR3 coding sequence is TGTGCCAGCAGCCAGATGACAGGGTTACAAGAGACCCAGTACTTC. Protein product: CASSQMTGLQETQYF.